This T cell receptor (beta chain) was identified during a study of shared clonotypes between healthy human individuals. Study-wide background: CD8 memory received one plate per donor, CD8 naive two, CD4 memory three and CD4 naive three. Study-wide points: Blood alone was sampled, and tissue repertoires likely differ.

The protocol was immunoSEQ multiplex PCR, while the TCRdb copy is restricted to in-frame clones and leaves out a portion. The data show 1,400,000 or so clones, approximately 98.5% seen once. Turning to this clone: Its antigen is not known.

Trimming took 4 bases from V and 3 from J; bases not matched to a gene: 16. The germline CDR1 and CDR2 sequences are SGDLS and YYNGEE. The CDR3 runs to 18 residues. The chain employs TRBV9 and TRBJ2-3, with 8 bases that match TRBD2. What was sequenced was naive CD4+ T cells sorted from blood. Subset meaning: CD45RA+ positively selected. This receptor was identified in a young man in good health. CDR3 nucleotides: TGTGCCAGCAGCACCCGTCGCGGAGCGGGGGAGGGGACAGATACGCAGTATTTT. It encodes CASSTRRGAGEGTDTQYF. Filled out from reference TRBV9 and TRBJ2-3, the complete variable domain reads DSGVTQTPKHLITATGQRVTLRCSPRSGDLSVYWYQQSLDQGLQFLIQYYNGEERAKGNILERFSAQQFPDLHSELNLSSLELGDSALYFCASSTRRGAGEGTDTQYFGPGTRLTVL.